This T cell receptor beta chain derives from a study of OX40 agonist ivuxolimab in advanced cancers. About the study: The group had a mean age of about 60 years, ranged from about 20 to 79, and was around 82% male. Study outcomes and limitations: Dosing at 0.1 to 3.0 mg/kg was accompanied by clonal expansion of CD4+ and CD8+ blood T cells by week 6. Expanded clones were, on average, more numerous in CD8+ T cells than in CD4+.

Anyone with autoimmune disease history or systemic immunosuppression was excluded. V was shortened by 0 bases and J by 9 bases, with 6 bases between the two germline ends. CDR1 and CDR2 from the germline V gene are MNHEY and SVGAGI. The CDR3 contains 13 residues. Comment on this clone: Its antigen remains unidentified.

Clones were read by immunoSEQ multiplex PCR, and TCRdb kept only the in-frame ones, dropping some. The sample lists some 66,000 clones; 88% were seen once. The input for sequencing was CD4+ or CD8+ T cells sorted from blood, taken in a trial of the OX40 agonist ivuxolimab. This clonotype was sampled from an adult with an advanced solid tumor such as melanoma, head and neck, liver or kidney cancer. This chain uses TRBV6-5 with TRBJ1-6; D gene uncertain. This chain's CDR3 is CASSYSVRSPLHF. As DNA, the CDR3 is TGTGCCAGCAGTTACTCGGTTCGTTCACCCCTCCACTTT.